Each of the 20 T cell receptor beta chains below was sequenced from the same sample in a study of blood T cells in healthy people across ages. Primers used in a second PCR of roughly 6 to 11 cycles were a sample-barcoded 5' primer and a J-beta primer mix. MiXCR was run by TCRdb on the 5' RACE reads, yielding one entry per CDR3 protein. The data contain 1,500,000 or so distinct CDR3 sequences, roughly 43% of them singletons. Specimen: blood. The receptors here all came from a woman aged 18-30 years in good health.

This clonotype was counted a few times. The V gene is TRBV20-1, the J gene TRBJ2-3, with D hard to call. The CDR3 has 11 amino acids. Germline values: CDR1 DFQATT, CDR2 SNEGSKA (reference sequence). Trimming shortened V by 3 bases and J by 6 bases, and 7 bases separated the two germline ends. For the CDR3, the DNA is TGCAGTGCTAGTGTGGGGGATACGCAGTATTTT. Its translation: CSASVGDTQYF.

The V and J genes are TRBV25-1 and TRBJ1-6; no clear D. This CDR3 spans 16 amino acids. Looked up from germline, CDR1 is MGHDK and CDR2 is SYGVNS. Trimming removed 1 base at V and 7 bases at J, with 14 bases between. The CDR3: CASSEFEGPGNSPLHF. For the CDR3, the DNA is TGTGCCAGCAGTGAATTTGAGGGTCCGGGAAATTCACCCCTCCACTTT.

This chain connects TRBV4-3 to TRBJ2-1; D might be TRBD2 (6 bases). This CDR3 spans 17 amino acids. Germline CDR1 LGHNA, CDR2 YSLEER. Trimming pared 0 bases from V and 0 bases from J, leaving 12 bases between. CDR3 nucleotide sequence: TGCGCCAGCAGCCAAGAGGAGCGGGTCAGCTCCTACAATGAGCAGTTCTTC. Its translation is CASSQEERVSSYNEQFF.

The V gene is TRBV2, the J gene TRBJ2-1; 9 nucleotides agree with TRBD2. Looked up from germline, CDR1 is SNHLY and CDR2 is FYNNEI. This CDR3 has 15 amino acids. After removal of 3 bases from V and 7 bases from J, the junction contained 7 bases not matched to a gene. DNA for the CDR3: TGTGCCAGCAGTGATCTAGTAGCGGGAGTTAATGAGCAGTTCTTC. Translated, it gives CASSDLVAGVNEQFF.

This clonotype appeared a few times. The CDR3: CSVTSGSVDTQYF. As DNA, the CDR3 is TGCAGCGTGACTAGCGGGTCTGTAGATACGCAGTATTTT. The J gene is TRBJ2-3, the V gene TRBV29-1; 10 bases align to TRBD2. CDR1 and CDR2 (germline): SQVTM, ANQGSEA. The CDR3 runs to 13 residues. J lost 5 bases, V lost 6 bases, and 5 bases had no gene match.

V is TRBV29-1 and J is TRBJ2-1, with 8 positions matching TRBD1. The CDR3 consists of 13 residues. Trimming cost V 3 bases and J 9 bases; bases outside gene matches: 7. Germline CDR1 reads SQVTM; CDR2 reads ANQGSEA. For the CDR3, the DNA is TGCAGCGTTGAGACAGGGGCCGATGGTGAGCAGTTCTTC. It encodes CSVETGADGEQFF.

The count of this clonotype is one. This rearrangement joins TRBV7-6 to TRBJ2-1; tentatively, D is TRBD1 or TRBD2 (5 bases each). Germline V gene lookup returns CDR1 SGHVS and CDR2 FNYEAQ. The CDR3 has 16 residues. Trimming took 1 base from V and 13 from J, leaving 23 bases between them. CDR3 DNA sequence: TGTGCCAGCAGCTTAGTTGGCAGGATCCTAGGGGAGACCCAGTTCTTC. It yields the protein CASSLVGRILGETQFF.

The chain recombines TRBV10-3 with TRBJ1-2, with 8 bases matching TRBD1. Germline trimming cut 7 bases from V and 4 bases from J; bases unmatched to any gene: 8. The CDR3 sequence is 14 residues long. CDR1 and CDR2 (germline): ENHRY, SYGVKD. Written as DNA, the CDR3 is TGTGCCATCACCGAGCAGGGGGCGGCCTATGGCTACACCTTC. Amino acids: CAITEQGAAYGYTF.

The chain combines TRBV7-8 with TRBJ2-1, with TRBD2 as a possible D gene (5 bases). The end of the DNA fits TRBJ2-7 better, so the J call may be wrong. Germline CDR1 is SGHVS and CDR2 is FQNEAQ. CDR3 length: 14 amino acids. CDR3 coding DNA: TGTGCCAGCAGCCACCGGGATTTTTACAATGAGCAGTACTTC. Its translation: CASSHRDFYNEQYF.

The J gene is TRBJ2-7, the V gene TRBV12-3 or TRBV12-4; 10 nucleotides line up with TRBD1. The CDR3 runs to 15 residues. With 5 bases clipped from V and 7 bases from J, the junction kept 11 bases outside the gene matches. CDR3 in DNA: TGTGCCAGCAGTCCGAGACAGGGGGCAAAGGATGAGCAGTACTTC. It encodes CASSPRQGAKDEQYF.

This clonotype appeared a single time. The CDR3, as DNA: TGTGCCAGCAGCTCGTGGCAGGGTGAAGCTTTCTTT. Protein: CASSSWQGEAFF. The chain joins TRBV7-9 to TRBJ1-1; a possible D gene is TRBD1 (5 bases). This CDR3 comprises 12 residues. V shed 4 bases and J shed 7 bases, with 10 bases lying between them. Germline-derived CDR1 and CDR2 are SEHNR and FQNEAQ (reference sequence).

Details on this clonotype: At one of its ends the junction is not consistent with the germline gene, which may arise from a read error. The genes are TRBV6-2 or TRBV6-3 and TRBJ1-5; D remains unclear. The length of the CDR3 is 15 residues. Germline loops: CDR1 MNHEY, CDR2 SVGEGT. This chain's CDR3 is CTSSYSGSSNQPQHF. The DNA of the CDR3 is TGTACCAGCAGTTACTCGGGGTCTAGCAATCAGCCCCAGCATTTT.

The V call is TRBV6-6, the J call TRBJ2-7; D perhaps matches TRBD1 (5 bases). This CDR3 is built from 14 residues. Germline CDR1 and CDR2: MNHNY and SVGAGI (reference sequence). V was pared by 7 bases and J by 0 bases, with 13 bases between. CDR3 residues: CASNRVGLSYEQYF. Here the CDR3 DNA reads TGTGCCAGCAACCGAGTGGGGCTCTCCTACGAGCAGTACTTC.

V gene TRBV6-5 combines with J gene TRBJ1-1, with D unresolved. The CDR3 is 14 residues long. The V end was cut by 2 bases, the J end by 1 base, with 8 bases between. Germline values: CDR1 MNHEY, CDR2 SVGAGI. Here the CDR3 DNA reads TGTGCCAGCAGTTACAGTGCTACGAACACTGAAGCTTTCTTT. Translated, it gives CASSYSATNTEAFF.

This clonotype was found a few times. This chain joins TRBV29-1 and TRBJ2-1; TRBD2 is a possible D gene (6 bases). Germline-derived CDR1 and CDR2 are SQVTM and ANQGSEA. Deletions cut 3 bases from V and 4 bases from J, with 16 bases between. CDR3 length equals 15 residues. CDR3 in amino acids: CSVEGGGPLYNEQFF. In DNA form, the CDR3 reads TGCAGCGTTGAGGGGGGAGGCCCCTTATACAATGAGCAGTTCTTC.

This clonotype turned up a few times. The rearrangement uses TRBV7-2 and TRBJ1-2, with D uncertain. This CDR3 has 13 amino acids. Trimming removed 5 bases from V and 1 base from J, with 8 bases in between. The germline V gene encodes CDR1 SGHTA and CDR2 FQGNSA. The CDR3 here is CASSPSRNYGYTF. The CDR3 DNA follows: TGTGCCAGCAGCCCCAGCCGTAACTATGGCTACACCTTC.

This clonotype appeared a few times. The rearrangement links TRBV7-9 to TRBJ1-5; D is unclear. V was clipped by 5 bases and J by 1 base, with 12 bases between them. Germline V gene data show CDR1 as SEHNR and CDR2 as FQNEAQ (reference sequence). The CDR3 loop spans 15 amino acids. The CDR3 here is CASSGDGRSNQPQHF. The CDR3 DNA is TGTGCCAGCAGCGGAGACGGGAGAAGCAATCAGCCCCAGCATTTT.

This chain joins TRBV28 and TRBJ2-4, with D perhaps TRBD1 (5 bases). The J call is uncertain, as TRBJ2-7 better fits the DNA end. This CDR3 contains 15 residues. Germline V gives CDR1 MDHEN, CDR2 SYDVKM. The CDR3 DNA sequence: TGTGCCAGCAGTTTGGGGCAGTTTATTCCCTACGAGCAGTACTTC. It yields the protein CASSLGQFIPYEQYF.

This rearrangement joins TRBV9 to TRBJ2-1; 10 bases agree with TRBD2. The CDR3 runs to 16 residues. CDR1 and CDR2 (germline): SGDLS, YYNGEE. V dropped 4 bases and J dropped 7; count of bases not matched to a gene: 11. The CDR3 protein is CASSPSLSGGLNEQFF. The CDR3 DNA is TGTGCCAGCAGCCCAAGCCTTAGCGGGGGGCTTAATGAGCAGTTCTTC.

This rearrangement joins TRBV27 to TRBJ1-1, with D perhaps matching TRBD1 (5 bases). The germline V gene encodes CDR1 MNHEY and CDR2 SMNVEV (reference sequence). V lost 5 bases to trimming and J lost 6 bases, with 13 bases between them. The length of the CDR3 is 13 residues. The CDR3 loop reads CASSRTGSAEAFF. In DNA, the CDR3 is TGTGCCAGCAGTAGAACAGGTAGCGCTGAAGCTTTCTTT.